This T cell receptor beta chain was profiled in a study of shared clonotypes between healthy human individuals. The study's findings and limits: Even with large depth, rarefaction showed that sorted-subset sequencing was incomplete. Compared with clonotypes that all four donors shared, non-shared clonotypes had lower generation probabilities. Compared with memory subsets, naive subsets generally had larger estimated richness.

Of note for this clone: What it binds is not known.

The table came from immunoSEQ multiplex PCR; TCRdb's copy has only in-frame clones and leaves some out. This table has 1.5 million to 2.5 million clones, about 94% appearing once. CD45RO negativity and positive selection for CCR7 defined naive CD8 cells, a population that excluded terminally differentiated effector memory CD45RA+ cells. The specimen sequenced was naive CD8+ T cells sorted from blood. The receptor's source is a man in his late teens or twenties in good health.

As DNA, the CDR3 is TGTGCCAGCAGTTACCCCGAGTCAGGCAGCGATACGCAGTATTTT. Amino acids: CASSYPESGSDTQYF. The chain is built from TRBV6-6 and TRBJ2-3; no reliable D call. Germline CDR1 reads MNHNY; CDR2 reads SVGAGI (reference sequence). This CDR3 spans 15 amino acids. Trimming cost V 2 bases and J 6 bases, with 15 bases left between them.